A single sample gave rise to the 26 T cell receptor beta chains below, sequenced in a study of blood T cell repertoires in COVID-19. Data came from immunoSEQ multiplex PCR; TCRdb stores just in-frame clones and leaves some out. Of about 290,000 clones in the sample, about 82% were seen once. The specimen sequenced was peripheral blood. Receptor source: a woman in her forties or fifties with active or convalescent COVID-19.

The gene calls are TRBV5-1 and TRBJ2-5; TRBD2 matches at 10 bases. With 3 bases clipped from V and 4 bases from J, the junction kept 9 bases outside the gene matches. Germline-derived CDR1 and CDR2 are SGHRS and YFSETQ. This CDR3 spans 16 amino acids. CDR3 loop: CASSSLLAGPGETQYF. In DNA, the CDR3 is TGCGCCAGCAGCTCCTTACTAGCGGGACCCGGAGAGACCCAGTACTTC.

V and J are TRBV2 and TRBJ1-1, with unresolved D. The V and J ends lost 6 bases and 0 bases respectively, with 8 bases between them. Germline V gene sequence: CDR1 SNHLY, CDR2 FYNNEI. This CDR3 is 13 amino acids long. CDR3 protein: CASRLQMNTEAFF. The CDR3 DNA follows: TGTGCCAGCAGATTACAGATGAACACTGAAGCTTTCTTT.

The chain couples TRBV6-5 to TRBJ1-4; D gene unclear. Germline V lookup: CDR1 MNHEY, CDR2 SVGAGI. The CDR3 has 12 amino acids. Trimming left V 5 bases short and J 5 bases short, with 6 bases between. The CDR3 DNA sequence: TGTGCCAGCAGTCTCCCGAATGAAAAACTGTTTTTT. As protein: CASSLPNEKLFF.

The gene calls are TRBV27 and TRBJ2-5, with 7 nucleotides matching TRBD1. Germline trimming cut 6 bases from V and 2 bases from J; bases unmatched to any gene: 3. CDR1 MNHEY and CDR2 SMNVEV come from the germline V gene (reference sequence). The CDR3 runs to 13 residues. CDR3 nucleotides: TGTGCCAGCAGGGCGACAGGGCAAGAGACCCAGTACTTC. It encodes CASRATGQETQYF.

This rearrangement joins TRBV9 to TRBJ1-1; TRBD1 matches at 10 bases. CDR1 and CDR2 from the germline V gene are SGDLS and YYNGEE. With 3 bases clipped from V and 4 bases from J, the junction kept 18 bases outside the gene matches. The CDR3 consists of 19 residues. In nucleotides, the CDR3 is TGTGCCAGCAGCGCATCCGGGGAGGGACAGGGGCTTTGGAGCACTGAAGCTTTCTTT. This encodes CASSASGEGQGLWSTEAFF.

This clone has only a few counts. This chain uses TRBV6-1 with TRBJ1-5; D remains ambiguous. The V and J ends lost 3 bases and 3 bases respectively, with 12 bases between them. Germline CDR1 is MNHNS and CDR2 is SASEGT. The CDR3 is 15 amino acids. The CDR3 here is CASSERRAHNQPQHF. As DNA, the CDR3 is TGTGCCAGCAGTGAGAGGAGGGCCCACAATCAGCCCCAGCATTTT.

This clone was seen more than once but under ten times. This rearrangement joins TRBV2 to TRBJ2-3, with 12 bases that match TRBD2. V trimming: 5 bases; J trimming: 2 bases; junction bases outside the gene matches: 5. This CDR3 has 16 amino acids. The V gene's germline CDR1 is SNHLY and CDR2 FYNNEI. The CDR3 nucleotides are TGTGCCAGCAGTTTAGGACTAGCGGGATACACAGATACGCAGTATTTT. This codes for CASSLGLAGYTDTQYF.

This clone showed up just once. The chain is built from TRBV11-2 and TRBJ2-1; TRBD2 aligns across 9 bases. This CDR3 comprises 18 residues. Unmatched junction bases numbered 20, after V lost 5 bases and J lost 9 bases. CDR1 is SGHAT, CDR2 FQNNGV, per germline. Here the CDR3 reads CASSLSVAGGRASTEQFF. The CDR3 region has the DNA TGTGCCAGCAGCCTCTCGGTAGCCGGCGGGAGGGCCTCAACTGAGCAGTTCTTC.

The gene calls are TRBV18 and TRBJ2-1; 7 bases are a match to TRBD1. CDR1 and CDR2 from the germline V gene are KGHSH and LQKENI. V trimming: 2 bases; J trimming: 2 bases; junction bases outside the gene matches: 3. The CDR3 length is 15 residues. The CDR3 region has the DNA TGTGCCAGCTCACCAAACAGGGGTACCTACAATGAGCAGTTCTTC. This sequence encodes CASSPNRGTYNEQFF.

V is TRBV6-1 and J is TRBJ2-1; D is possibly TRBD2 (6 bases). CDR1 is MNHNS and CDR2 is SASEGT in the germline V gene. The CDR3 covers 14 residues. V was trimmed by 2 bases and J by 6 bases, leaving 11 bases between them. CDR3 loop: CASSESSEGNEQFF. CDR3 DNA: TGTGCCAGCAGTGAATCTTCGGAGGGCAATGAGCAGTTCTTC.

The chain has TRBV5-6 and TRBJ2-3; 9 positions agree with TRBD1. The germline gives CDR1 SGHDT, CDR2 YYEEEE. V lost 0 bases, J lost 3 bases, and 2 bases stayed unmatched. This CDR3 is 15 amino acids long. In nucleotides, the CDR3 is TGTGCCAGCAGCTTGGGGACAGGGGCTACAGATACGCAGTATTTT. This gives the protein CASSLGTGATDTQYF.

The J gene is TRBJ2-5, the V gene TRBV6-5; D might be TRBD1 (6 bases). The V and J ends lost 2 bases and 9 bases respectively, with 19 bases between them. CDR3 size: 15 residues. Germline-derived CDR1 and CDR2 are MNHEY and SVGAGI. This CDR3 reads CASSYPGTHPQAQYF. The CDR3 nucleotides read TGTGCCAGCAGTTACCCCGGGACACATCCCCAGGCCCAGTACTTC.

The chain carries TRBV2 and TRBJ1-2; D unresolved. The length of the CDR3 is 12 residues. The germline V gene has CDR1 SNHLY and CDR2 FYNNEI. Deletions cut 4 bases from V and 3 bases from J, with 6 bases between. This CDR3 is CASSVSDYGYTF. The CDR3 nucleotides are TGTGCCAGCAGTGTTTCGGACTATGGCTACACCTTC.

The V and J genes are TRBV7-9 and TRBJ2-1, with 9 nucleotides matching TRBD2. The germline V gene has CDR1 SEHNR and CDR2 FQNEAQ (reference sequence). The CDR3 runs 16 residues. V was clipped by 8 bases and J by 5 bases; unmatched bases: 13. CDR3 region: CASRIAGAGSDNEQFF. CDR3 sequence (DNA): TGTGCCAGCCGGATAGCGGGAGCTGGGTCGGACAATGAGCAGTTCTTC.

The chain couples TRBV19 to TRBJ2-7; a weak D match, TRBD2 (7 bases). The CDR3 is made up of 15 amino acids. V lost 9 bases, J lost 4 bases, and 22 bases lay in between. Germline-derived CDR1 and CDR2 are LNHDA and SQIVND (reference sequence). CDR3 sequence: CARKPGGPDLYEQYF. CDR3 nucleotide sequence: TGTGCCAGAAAACCGGGGGGCCCGGACCTATACGAGCAGTACTTC.

The chain employs TRBV7-9 and TRBJ1-1; TRBD1 matches at 11 bases. The CDR3 is 17 amino acids. The trim removed 0 bases at V and 0 bases at J, leaving 3 bases unmatched. Germline V gene lookup returns CDR1 SEHNR and CDR2 FQNEAQ (reference sequence). In DNA form, the CDR3 reads TGTGCCAGCAGCTTAGCGGGGACAGGGGGAGTGAACACTGAAGCTTTCTTT. Translation: CASSLAGTGGVNTEAFF.

This clone was seen a few times. The chain couples TRBV28 to TRBJ2-3, with D possibly being TRBD1 (5 bases). CDR1 MDHEN and CDR2 SYDVKM come from the germline V gene. V was clipped by 5 bases and J by 1 base, with 16 bases between them. The CDR3 has 16 residues. The CDR3 is CASSGDTQDGTDTQYF. The CDR3 DNA reads as TGTGCCAGCAGTGGAGATACACAGGATGGCACAGATACGCAGTATTTT.

The gene calls are TRBV6-5 and TRBJ2-1, with TRBD2 matching 7 bases. The CDR3 has 16 residues. The germline gives CDR1 MNHEY, CDR2 SVGAGI. V was pared by 2 bases and J by 0 bases, with 4 bases of the junction left unmatched. DNA for the CDR3: TGTGCCAGCAGTTACCGCGGGGGTAGCTCCTACAATGAGCAGTTCTTC. Encoded protein: CASSYRGGSSYNEQFF.

The rearrangement uses TRBV27 and TRBJ2-7, with 13 bases fitting TRBD2. The V gene end was trimmed by 7 bases and the J gene end by 2 bases; junction bases not matched to a gene: 8. CDR1 is MNHEY, CDR2 SMNVEV, per germline (reference sequence). This CDR3 has 16 amino acids. The CDR3 nucleotides are TGTGCCAGCAATGGGACTAGCGGGACCGTCACCTACGAGCAGTACTTC. Translation: CASNGTSGTVTYEQYF.

The chain links TRBV6-5 to TRBJ2-4; 8 nucleotides match TRBD2. CDR1 and CDR2 from the germline V gene are MNHEY and SVGAGI. Trimming took 6 bases from V and 5 from J; bases not matched to a gene: 6. The CDR3 runs to 14 residues. CDR3 residues: CASSRTSGENIQYF. CDR3 nucleotides: TGTGCCAGCAGCCGAACTAGCGGCGAAAACATTCAGTACTTC.

The chain links TRBV6-6 to TRBJ2-1; a weak D match, TRBD2 (6 bases). The germline gives CDR1 MNHNY, CDR2 SVGAGI (reference sequence). CDR3 length: 15 residues. Trimming shortened V by 5 bases and J by 4 bases, and 15 bases separated the two germline ends. CDR3 residues: CASSRPGLEYNEQFF. The CDR3 nucleotides read TGTGCCAGCAGTCGGCCGGGACTCGAATACAATGAGCAGTTCTTC.

J is TRBJ1-2 and V is TRBV20-1; no firm D call. This CDR3 region has 9 residues. V lost 5 bases, J lost 5 bases, and 3 bases lay in between. Germline V gene sequence: CDR1 DFQATT, CDR2 SNEGSKA (reference sequence). The CDR3 loop is CSAPYGYTF. The CDR3 DNA follows: TGCAGTGCTCCTTATGGCTACACCTTC.

This clone appeared many times. Within the sample, other DNA sequences also encode this same CDR3. The rearrangement joins TRBV27 to TRBJ1-2, with TRBD1 as a possible D gene (5 bases). The CDR3 extends over 14 amino acids. V lost 2 bases to trimming and J lost 5 bases, with 12 bases between them. Germline V gene lookup returns CDR1 MNHEY and CDR2 SMNVEV (reference sequence). CDR3 protein: CASSLGARGYGYTF. For the CDR3, the DNA is TGTGCCAGCAGTTTAGGGGCGCGCGGTTATGGCTACACCTTC.

This clone was detected once. The gene calls are TRBV18 and TRBJ1-5, with D maybe TRBD1 (5 bases). Germline loops: CDR1 KGHSH, CDR2 LQKENI. V was cut by 5 bases and J by 0 bases, with 11 bases left in between. This CDR3 comprises 15 residues. The CDR3 loop reads CASSLTAHSNQPQHF. Written as DNA, the CDR3 is TGTGCCAGCTCATTGACAGCCCATAGCAATCAGCCCCAGCATTTT.

This clone appeared once. The J gene is TRBJ2-1, the V gene TRBV9; 12 bases agree with TRBD2. This CDR3 region has 13 residues. Germline V CDR1 and CDR2: SGDLS, YYNGEE. Trimming removed 4 bases from V and 10 bases from J; junction bases left unmatched: 3. As DNA, the CDR3 is TGTGCCAGCAGCATTGGACTAGCGGGAGAGCAGTTCTTC. This sequence encodes CASSIGLAGEQFF.

J is TRBJ2-4 and V is TRBV27; D perhaps matches TRBD1 (6 bases). This CDR3 is built from 21 residues. Germline CDR1 and CDR2: MNHEY and SMNVEV (reference sequence). The ends were cut back, 0 bases at V and 1 base at J, with 25 bases in the middle. CDR3 in DNA: TGTGCCAGCAGTTTATCGAACGCGTCGTTTGGGGGCGACCCGGCCAAAAACATTCAGTACTTC. The encoded protein is CASSLSNASFGGDPAKNIQYF.